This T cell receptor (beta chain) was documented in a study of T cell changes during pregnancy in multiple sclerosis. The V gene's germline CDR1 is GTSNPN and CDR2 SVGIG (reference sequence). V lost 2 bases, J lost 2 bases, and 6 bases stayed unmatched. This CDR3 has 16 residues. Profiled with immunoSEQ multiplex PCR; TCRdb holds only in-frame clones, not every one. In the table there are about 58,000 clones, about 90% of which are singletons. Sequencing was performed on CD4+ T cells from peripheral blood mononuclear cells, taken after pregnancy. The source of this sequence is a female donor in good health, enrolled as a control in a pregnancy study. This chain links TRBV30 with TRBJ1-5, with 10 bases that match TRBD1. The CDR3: CAWSRPGTGGNQPQHF. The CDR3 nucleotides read TGTGCCTGGAGTCGTCCCGGGACAGGGGGCAATCAGCCCCAGCATTTT.